This T cell receptor (beta chain) was profiled in a study of monozygotic twins with inflammatory bowel disease. The CDR3 extends over 16 amino acids. Germline V gene data show CDR1 as MDHEN and CDR2 as SYDVKM. TCRdb reanalyzed the 5' RACE reads, giving one entry per CDR3 protein sequence and no DNA. The table lists 110,000 to 150,000 distinct CDR3 sequences. The V gene is TRBV28, the J gene TRBJ1-5; the D call from TCRdb, TRBD1, cannot be confirmed without DNA. Specimen: blood. The sequence was obtained from a human donor with ulcerative colitis or Crohn's disease, or a healthy co-twin of an affected twin (not recorded which). The CDR3 is CASSFPDIRSNQPQHF.